Included here is one T cell receptor beta chain sequence, with context. Antigen unknown. Surgery without prior neoadjuvant therapy was the treatment of the selected pancreatic ductal adenocarcinoma patients. The data were taken from a study of T cells in pancreatic ductal adenocarcinoma. Overall study results and limits: Compared with tumor, blood showed more total productive templates and around 8-fold more clonotypes.

Assay used: immunoSEQ multiplex PCR; TCRdb lists only in-frame clones, some missing. This repertoire shows about 100,000 clones, roughly 96% found once; its top ten account for 3.1%. This CDR3 comprises 16 residues. The junction had 18 bases not matched to a gene; V was cut back by 7 bases and J by 11 bases. Germline V gene data show CDR1 as SGHAT and CDR2 as FQNNGV. What was sequenced was PBMCs. The clonotype was recovered from a human donor with pancreatic ductal adenocarcinoma. The V call is TRBV11-2, the J call TRBJ2-1, with 9 bases lining up with TRBD2. The CDR3 DNA reads as TGTGCCAGCATCGTAGGGCACGCGGGAGGGCCTCAGAAGCAGTTCTTC. As protein: CASIVGHAGGPQKQFF.